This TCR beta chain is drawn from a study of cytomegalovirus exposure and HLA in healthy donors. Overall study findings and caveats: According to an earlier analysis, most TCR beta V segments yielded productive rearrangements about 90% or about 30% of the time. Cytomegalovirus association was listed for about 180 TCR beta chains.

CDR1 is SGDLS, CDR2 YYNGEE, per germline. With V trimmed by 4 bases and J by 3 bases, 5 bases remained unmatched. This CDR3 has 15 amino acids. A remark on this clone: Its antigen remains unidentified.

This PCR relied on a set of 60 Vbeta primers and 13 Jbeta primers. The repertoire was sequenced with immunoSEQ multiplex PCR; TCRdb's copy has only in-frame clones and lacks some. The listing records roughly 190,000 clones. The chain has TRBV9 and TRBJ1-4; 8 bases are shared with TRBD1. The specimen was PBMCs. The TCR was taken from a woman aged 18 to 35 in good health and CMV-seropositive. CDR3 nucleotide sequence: TGTGCCAGCAGCATTCAGGGGGCACCTAATGAAAAACTGTTTTTT. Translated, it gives CASSIQGAPNEKLFF.